This entry lists 4 T cell receptor beta chains sequenced from one sample in a study of blood T cell repertoires in COVID-19. Assay: immunoSEQ multiplex PCR; the TCRdb copy retains only in-frame clones and omits some. The sample lists about 120,000 clones; 78% were seen once. Specimen: peripheral blood. These receptors were taken from a man aged 65 to 79 with acute or convalescent COVID-19.

Here the CDR3 DNA reads TGTGCCAGCACCCAGTACGGGACATATTCCTTCTTC. Residues: CASTQYGTYSFF. The chain has TRBV2 and TRBJ2-1; maybe TRBD1 (6 bases). The germline CDR1 and CDR2 sequences are SNHLY and FYNNEI. The germline V and J ends were trimmed by 7 bases and 16 bases, with 20 bases remaining between them. The CDR3 extends over 12 amino acids.

The genes are TRBV19 and TRBJ2-5, with 10 bases that match TRBD1. Per germline, CDR1 LNHDA and CDR2 SQIVND (reference sequence). V shed 3 bases and J 2 bases; nucleotides not matched to a gene: 0. The CDR3 runs 14 residues. This CDR3 is CASSMGQGQETQYF. CDR3 coding DNA: TGTGCCAGTAGTATGGGACAGGGGCAAGAGACCCAGTACTTC.

The chain is built from TRBV6-2 or TRBV6-3 and TRBJ2-5; no firm D call. Trimming left V 2 bases short and J 2 bases short, with 6 bases between. The germline V gene encodes CDR1 MNHEY and CDR2 SVGEGT. This CDR3 region has 13 residues. This chain's CDR3 is CASSYRFQETQYF. The CDR3 nucleotides are TGTGCCAGCAGTTACCGGTTTCAAGAGACCCAGTACTTC.

The gene calls are TRBV9 and TRBJ2-5, with D possibly matching TRBD2 (5 bases). V was clipped by 3 bases and J by 1 base, with 13 bases between them. The length of the CDR3 is 15 residues. Germline values: CDR1 SGDLS, CDR2 YYNGEE. CDR3 region: CASSANGGFQETQYF. The CDR3 nucleotides are TGTGCCAGCAGCGCCAACGGCGGGTTCCAAGAGACCCAGTACTTC.